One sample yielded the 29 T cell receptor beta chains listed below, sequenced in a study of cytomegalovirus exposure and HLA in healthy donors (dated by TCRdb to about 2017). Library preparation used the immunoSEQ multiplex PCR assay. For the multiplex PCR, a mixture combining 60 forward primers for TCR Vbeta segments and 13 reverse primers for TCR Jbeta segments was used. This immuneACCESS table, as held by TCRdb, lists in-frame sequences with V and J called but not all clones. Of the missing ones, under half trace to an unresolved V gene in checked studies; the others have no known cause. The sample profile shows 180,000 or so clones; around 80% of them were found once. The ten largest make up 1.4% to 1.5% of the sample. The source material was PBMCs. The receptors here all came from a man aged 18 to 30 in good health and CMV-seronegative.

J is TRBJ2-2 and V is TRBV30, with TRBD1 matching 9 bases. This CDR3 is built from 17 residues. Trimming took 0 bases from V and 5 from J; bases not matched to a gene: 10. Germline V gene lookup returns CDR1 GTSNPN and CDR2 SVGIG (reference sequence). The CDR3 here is CAWSVRGWTGVTGELFF. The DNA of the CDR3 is TGTGCCTGGAGTGTACGGGGCTGGACAGGGGTTACCGGGGAGCTGTTTTTT.

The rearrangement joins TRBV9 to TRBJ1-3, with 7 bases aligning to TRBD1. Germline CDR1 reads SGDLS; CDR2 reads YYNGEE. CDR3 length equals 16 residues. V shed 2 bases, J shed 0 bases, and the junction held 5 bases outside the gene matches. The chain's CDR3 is CASSVTDRSSGNTIYF. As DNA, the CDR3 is TGTGCCAGCAGCGTTACGGACAGGAGCTCTGGAAACACCATATATTTT.

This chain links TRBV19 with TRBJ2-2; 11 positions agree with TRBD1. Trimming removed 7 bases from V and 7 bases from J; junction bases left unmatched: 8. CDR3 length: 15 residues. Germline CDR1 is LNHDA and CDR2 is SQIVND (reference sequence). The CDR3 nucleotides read TGTGCCAGTACCGGGACAGGGGGGATCGTCGGGGAGCTGTTTTTT. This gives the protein CASTGTGGIVGELFF.

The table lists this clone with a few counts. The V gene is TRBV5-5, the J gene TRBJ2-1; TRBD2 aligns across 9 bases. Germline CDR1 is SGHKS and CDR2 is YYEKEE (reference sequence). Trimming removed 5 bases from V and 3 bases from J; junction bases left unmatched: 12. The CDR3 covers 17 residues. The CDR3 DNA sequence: TGTGCCAGCAGTCCTGGGGGTAGCGGGGGATACTACAATGAGCAGTTCTTC. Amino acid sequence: CASSPGGSGGYYNEQFF.

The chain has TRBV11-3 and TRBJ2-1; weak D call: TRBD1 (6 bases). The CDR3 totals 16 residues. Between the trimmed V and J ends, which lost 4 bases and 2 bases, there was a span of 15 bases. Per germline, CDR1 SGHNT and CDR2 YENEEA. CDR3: CASSSRTERAYNEQFF. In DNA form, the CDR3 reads TGTGCCAGCAGCTCCCGGACAGAAAGGGCCTACAATGAGCAGTTCTTC.

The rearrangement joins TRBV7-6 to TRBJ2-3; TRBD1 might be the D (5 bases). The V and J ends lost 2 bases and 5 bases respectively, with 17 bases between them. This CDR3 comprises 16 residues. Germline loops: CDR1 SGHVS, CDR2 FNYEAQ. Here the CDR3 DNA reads TGTGCCAGCAGCTTAAAACAGGTTGTAGGTGGAGATACGCAGTATTTT. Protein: CASSLKQVVGGDTQYF.

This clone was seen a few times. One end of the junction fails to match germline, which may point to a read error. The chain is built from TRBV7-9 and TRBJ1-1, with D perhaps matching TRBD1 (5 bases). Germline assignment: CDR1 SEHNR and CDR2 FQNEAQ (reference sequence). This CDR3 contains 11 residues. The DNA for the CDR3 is TGTTCCAGCAGCTCGGGGGGGGAAGCTTTCTTT. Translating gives CSSSSGGEAFF. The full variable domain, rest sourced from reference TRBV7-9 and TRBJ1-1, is DTGVSQNPRHKITKRGQNVTFRCDPISEHNRLYWYRQTLGQGPEFLTYFQNEAQLEKSRLLSDRFSAERPKGSFSTLEIQRTEQGDSAMYLCSSSSGGEAFFGQGTRLTVV.

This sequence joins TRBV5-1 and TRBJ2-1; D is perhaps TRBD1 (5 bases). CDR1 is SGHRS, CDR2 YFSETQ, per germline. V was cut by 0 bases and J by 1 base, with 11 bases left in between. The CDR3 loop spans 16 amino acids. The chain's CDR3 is CASSLDRKGSYNEQFF. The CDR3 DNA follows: TGCGCCAGCAGCTTGGATAGGAAGGGGTCCTACAATGAGCAGTTCTTC. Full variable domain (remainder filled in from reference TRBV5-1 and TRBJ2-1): KAGVTQTPRYLIKTRGQQVTLSCSPISGHRSVSWYQQTPGQGLQFLFEYFSETQRNKGNFPGRFSGRQFSNSRSEMNVSTLELGDSALYLCASSLDRKGSYNEQFFGPGTRLTVL.

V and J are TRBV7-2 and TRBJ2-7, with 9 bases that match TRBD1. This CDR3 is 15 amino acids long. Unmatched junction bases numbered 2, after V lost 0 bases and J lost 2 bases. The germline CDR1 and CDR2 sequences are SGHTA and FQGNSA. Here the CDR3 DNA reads TGTGCCAGCAGCTTAGCGGGACAGGGTCCCTACGAGCAGTACTTC. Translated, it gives CASSLAGQGPYEQYF.

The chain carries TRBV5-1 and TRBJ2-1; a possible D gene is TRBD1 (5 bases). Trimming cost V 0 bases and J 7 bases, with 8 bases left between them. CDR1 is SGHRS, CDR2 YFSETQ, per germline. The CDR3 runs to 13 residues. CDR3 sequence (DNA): TGCGCCAGCAGCTTGGGACAGACGAATGAGCAGTTCTTC. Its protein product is CASSLGQTNEQFF. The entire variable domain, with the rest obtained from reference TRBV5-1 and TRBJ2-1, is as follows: KAGVTQTPRYLIKTRGQQVTLSCSPISGHRSVSWYQQTPGQGLQFLFEYFSETQRNKGNFPGRFSGRQFSNSRSEMNVSTLELGDSALYLCASSLGQTNEQFFGPGTRLTVL.

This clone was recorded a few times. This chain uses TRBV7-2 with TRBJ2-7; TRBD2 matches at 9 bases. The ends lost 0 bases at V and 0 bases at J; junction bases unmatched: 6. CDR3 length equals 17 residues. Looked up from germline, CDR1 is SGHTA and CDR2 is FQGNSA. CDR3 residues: CASSLAIRTSASYEQYF. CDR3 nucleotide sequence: TGTGCCAGCAGCTTAGCAATCCGGACTAGCGCCTCCTACGAGCAGTACTTC.

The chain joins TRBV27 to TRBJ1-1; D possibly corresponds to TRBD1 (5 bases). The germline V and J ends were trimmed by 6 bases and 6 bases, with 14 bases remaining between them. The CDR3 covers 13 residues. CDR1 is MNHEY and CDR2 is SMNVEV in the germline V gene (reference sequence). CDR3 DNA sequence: TGTGCCAGCAGACCTCAGGGTAGGCCTGAAGCTTTCTTT. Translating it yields CASRPQGRPEAFF.

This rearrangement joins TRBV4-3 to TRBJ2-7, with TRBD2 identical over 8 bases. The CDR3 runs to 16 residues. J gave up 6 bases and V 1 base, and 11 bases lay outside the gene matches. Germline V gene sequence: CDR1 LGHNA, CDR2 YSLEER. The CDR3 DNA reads TGCGCCAGCAGCCAAGTCGACCGCCCTAGCGGGCCCGAGCAGTACTTC. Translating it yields CASSQVDRPSGPEQYF.

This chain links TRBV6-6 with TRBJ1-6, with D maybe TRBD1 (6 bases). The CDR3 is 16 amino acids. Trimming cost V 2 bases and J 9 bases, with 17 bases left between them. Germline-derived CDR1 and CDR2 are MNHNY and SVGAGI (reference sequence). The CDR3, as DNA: TGTGCCAGCAGTTACGGATCGGGACAAAGTGGTTCACCCCTCCACTTT. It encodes CASSYGSGQSGSPLHF.

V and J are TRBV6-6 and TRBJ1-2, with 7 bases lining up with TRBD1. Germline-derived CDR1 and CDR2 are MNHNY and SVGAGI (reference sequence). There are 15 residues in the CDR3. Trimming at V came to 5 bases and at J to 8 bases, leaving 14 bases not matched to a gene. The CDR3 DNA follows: TGTGCCAGCAGTCCCTCGACAGGGCTAGTAGGAGGCTACACCTTC. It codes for CASSPSTGLVGGYTF.

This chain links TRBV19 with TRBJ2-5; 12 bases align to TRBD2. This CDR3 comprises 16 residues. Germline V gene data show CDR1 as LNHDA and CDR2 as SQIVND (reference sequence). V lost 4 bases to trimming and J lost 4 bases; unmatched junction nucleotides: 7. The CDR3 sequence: CASSSRTSGKGETQYF. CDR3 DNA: TGTGCCAGTAGTAGCCGGACTAGCGGGAAGGGAGAGACCCAGTACTTC.

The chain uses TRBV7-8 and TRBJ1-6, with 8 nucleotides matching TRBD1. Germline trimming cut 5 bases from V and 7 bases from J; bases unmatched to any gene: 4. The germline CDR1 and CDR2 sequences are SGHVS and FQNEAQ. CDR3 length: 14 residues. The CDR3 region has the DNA TGTGCCAGCAGCGACAGGGGCGCCAATTCACCCCTCCACTTT. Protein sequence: CASSDRGANSPLHF.

The CDR3 sequence: CASRAGGNTGELFF. Written as DNA, the CDR3 is TGTGCCAGCAGGGCAGGGGGGAACACCGGGGAGCTGTTTTTT. The V call is TRBV6-6, the J call TRBJ2-2, with 7 bases lining up with TRBD1. Germline loops: CDR1 MNHNY, CDR2 SVGAGI (reference sequence). V dropped 6 bases and J dropped 1; count of bases not matched to a gene: 2. The CDR3 sequence is 14 residues long.

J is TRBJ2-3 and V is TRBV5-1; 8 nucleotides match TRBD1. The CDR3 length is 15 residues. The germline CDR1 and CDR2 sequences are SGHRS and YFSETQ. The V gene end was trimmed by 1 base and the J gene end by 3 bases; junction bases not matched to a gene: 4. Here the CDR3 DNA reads TGCGCCAGCAGCTTGACAGGGGGTGGGACAGATACGCAGTATTTT. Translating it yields CASSLTGGGTDTQYF.

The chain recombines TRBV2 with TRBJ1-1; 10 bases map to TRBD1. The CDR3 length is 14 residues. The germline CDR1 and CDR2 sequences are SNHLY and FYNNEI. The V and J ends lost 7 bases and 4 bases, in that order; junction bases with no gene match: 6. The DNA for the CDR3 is TGTGCCAGCACCGATTGGGACAGGGGCACTGAAGCTTTCTTT. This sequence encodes CASTDWDRGTEAFF.

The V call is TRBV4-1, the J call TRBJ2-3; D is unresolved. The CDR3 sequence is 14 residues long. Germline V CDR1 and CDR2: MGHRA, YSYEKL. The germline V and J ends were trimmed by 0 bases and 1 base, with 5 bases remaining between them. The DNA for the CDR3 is TGCGCCAGCAGCCAAGATCAGGGCACAGATACGCAGTATTTT. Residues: CASSQDQGTDTQYF.

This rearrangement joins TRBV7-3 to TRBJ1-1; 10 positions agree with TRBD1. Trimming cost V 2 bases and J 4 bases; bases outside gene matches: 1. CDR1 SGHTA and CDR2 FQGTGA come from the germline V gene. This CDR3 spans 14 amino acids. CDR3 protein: CASSLGTGVTEAFF. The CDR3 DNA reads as TGTGCCAGCAGCTTAGGGACAGGGGTCACTGAAGCTTTCTTT.

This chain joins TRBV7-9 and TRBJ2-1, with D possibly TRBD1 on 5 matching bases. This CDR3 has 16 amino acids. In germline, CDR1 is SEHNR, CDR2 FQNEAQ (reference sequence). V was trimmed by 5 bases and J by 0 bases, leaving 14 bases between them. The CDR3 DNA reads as TGTGCCAGCAGCAACCCGGACAAAGGCTCCTACAATGAGCAGTTCTTC. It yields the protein CASSNPDKGSYNEQFF.

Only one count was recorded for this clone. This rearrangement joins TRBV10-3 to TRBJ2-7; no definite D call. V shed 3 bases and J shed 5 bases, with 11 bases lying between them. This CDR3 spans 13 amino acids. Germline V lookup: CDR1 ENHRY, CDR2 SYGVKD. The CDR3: CAISDYLPDEQYF. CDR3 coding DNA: TGTGCCATCAGTGACTACCTACCCGACGAGCAGTACTTC.

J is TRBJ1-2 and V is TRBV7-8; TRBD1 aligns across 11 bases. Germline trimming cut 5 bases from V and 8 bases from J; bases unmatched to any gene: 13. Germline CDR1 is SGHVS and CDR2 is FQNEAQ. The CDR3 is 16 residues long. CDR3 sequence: CASSLGGQGARGGYTF. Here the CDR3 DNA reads TGTGCCAGCAGCCTAGGTGGACAGGGGGCGCGAGGCGGCTACACCTTC.

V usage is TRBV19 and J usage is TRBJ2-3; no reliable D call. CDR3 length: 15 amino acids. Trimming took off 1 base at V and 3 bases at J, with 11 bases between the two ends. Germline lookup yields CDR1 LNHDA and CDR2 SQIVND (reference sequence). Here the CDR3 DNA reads TGTGCCAGTAGTATAGGAGGCCCGAGGACAGATACGCAGTATTTT. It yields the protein CASSIGGPRTDTQYF.

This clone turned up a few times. CDR3 protein: CASSLDRTSGGFKDTQYF. In DNA, the CDR3 is TGTGCCAGCAGCTTAGACCGGACTAGCGGGGGGTTTAAAGATACGCAGTATTTT. The rearrangement uses TRBV11-2 and TRBJ2-3; 14 bases map to TRBD2. Germline CDR1 is SGHAT and CDR2 is FQNNGV. The CDR3 contains 18 residues. Germline trimming cut 0 bases from V and 5 bases from J; bases unmatched to any gene: 7. Together with reference TRBV11-2 and TRBJ2-3, the CDR3 gives the full variable domain: EAGVAQSPRYKIIEKRQSVAFWCNPISGHATLYWYQQILGQGPKLLIQFQNNGVVDDSQLPKDRFSAERLKGVDSTLKIQPAKLEDSAVYLCASSLDRTSGGFKDTQYFGPGTRLTVL.

The CDR3 sequence: CASSPWGRGDTEAFF. The CDR3 bases are TGTGCCAGCAGCCCGTGGGGCCGGGGGGACACTGAAGCTTTCTTT. V is TRBV5-6 and J is TRBJ1-1, with a weak D call TRBD1 (5 bases). Germline V gives CDR1 SGHDT, CDR2 YYEEEE. The CDR3 runs to 15 residues. Trimming pared 4 bases from V and 3 bases from J, leaving 16 bases between. Supplemented by reference TRBV5-6 and TRBJ1-1, the full variable domain reads DAGVTQSPTHLIKTRGQQVTLRCSPKSGHDTVSWYQQALGQGPQFIFQYYEEEERQRGNFPDRFSGHQFPNYSSELNVNALLLGDSALYLCASSPWGRGDTEAFFGQGTRLTVV.

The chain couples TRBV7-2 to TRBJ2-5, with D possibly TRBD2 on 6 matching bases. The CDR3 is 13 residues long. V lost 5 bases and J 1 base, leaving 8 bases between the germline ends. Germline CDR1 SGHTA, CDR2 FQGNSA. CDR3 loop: CASSGGTQETQYF. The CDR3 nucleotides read TGTGCCAGCAGCGGGGGGACCCAAGAGACCCAGTACTTC.